The 14 T cell receptor beta chains below all came from one sample that was sequenced in a study of regulatory T cells in long-lasting Graves disease. Time point denoted: newly diagnosed GD, antithyroid drugs for less than 3 months. Preparation of the TCR library used RNA extracted from PBMCs. The TCR beta library used iRepertoire HTBI primers with Arm-PCR amplification of CDR3. TCRdb fed the multiplex PCR reads into MiXCR, producing one record per CDR3 protein. The sample consists of 530,000 or so distinct CDR3 sequences, more than 15% of them appearing once. The same data also contributed to another study, on T cells in Graves' hyperthyroidism and ophthalmopathy.

The source was peripheral blood mononuclear cells (PBMCs), collected at new diagnosis, from a patient treated with antithyroid drugs. These receptors were obtained from a man aged 18-30 years with Graves disease.

The J gene is TRBJ1-1, the V gene TRBV4-1; no reliable D call. This CDR3 spans 13 amino acids. CDR1 and CDR2 (germline): MGHRA, YSYEKL. V lost 8 bases and J 0 bases, leaving 10 bases between the germline ends. The CDR3 loop reads CASQDGLNTEAFF. DNA of the CDR3: TGCGCCAGCCAGGACGGGTTGAACACTGAAGCTTTCTTT.

This clonotype was seen repeatedly, ten times or more. The CDR3 protein is CASSVTAFQETQYF. The CDR3 nucleotides are TGTGCCAGCAGCGTTACAGCCTTCCAAGAGACCCAGTACTTC. J is TRBJ2-5 and V is TRBV9; D not certain. The germline V and J ends were trimmed by 2 bases and 1 base, with 9 bases remaining between them. This CDR3 region has 14 residues. CDR1 is SGDLS, CDR2 YYNGEE, per germline.

Many counts were recorded for this clonotype. The CDR3 bases are TGTGCCAGCAGCTTAATGGCGGCAGGGGGCGTTGGAGATACGCAGTATTTT. This encodes CASSLMAAGGVGDTQYF. V is TRBV11-2 and J is TRBJ2-3, with 8 bases aligning to TRBD1. The CDR3 is 17 residues long. The V gene end was trimmed by 2 bases and the J gene end by 5 bases; junction bases not matched to a gene: 12. From germline, CDR1 is SGHAT and CDR2 FQNNGV.

This clonotype was seen only a few times. The V call is TRBV20-1, the J call TRBJ2-4, with D perhaps TRBD2 (6 bases). The V and J ends lost 5 bases and 7 bases respectively, with 21 bases between them. Germline V gives CDR1 DFQATT, CDR2 SNEGSKA (reference sequence). The CDR3 has 15 amino acids. CDR3 in DNA: TGCAGTGCTCCACCGCGGGGCTCGATGGGGAACATTCAGTACTTC. Protein product: CSAPPRGSMGNIQYF.

This clonotype has ten or more counts. The gene calls are TRBV28 and TRBJ2-7, with D perhaps matching TRBD2 (5 bases). V was pared by 6 bases and J by 1 base, with 13 bases between. CDR1 is MDHEN, CDR2 SYDVKM, per germline. The CDR3 contains 14 residues. The CDR3 bases are TGTGCCAGCAGCTCTGACTACCATTCCTACGAGCAGTACTTC. The encoded protein is CASSSDYHSYEQYF.

This clonotype has ten or more counts. This sequence joins TRBV24-1 and TRBJ2-1; possible D gene TRBD1, 5 bases. CDR1 KGHDR and CDR2 SFDVKD come from the germline V gene. This CDR3 has 15 residues. V lost 2 bases, J lost 4 bases, and 11 bases lay in between. The CDR3 spells CATSDWVDSYNEQFF. In DNA, the CDR3 is TGTGCCACCAGTGATTGGGTTGACAGTTACAATGAGCAGTTCTTC.

This clonotype has more than one count but fewer than ten. The V gene is TRBV27, the J gene TRBJ2-7, with a possible D match to TRBD2 (6 bases). Trimming took off 2 bases at V and 2 bases at J, with 10 bases between the two ends. Germline V CDR1 and CDR2: MNHEY, SMNVEV (reference sequence). The CDR3 covers 14 residues. The CDR3 spells CASSLGTAPYEQYF. CDR3 DNA sequence: TGTGCCAGCAGTTTAGGGACTGCCCCCTACGAGCAGTACTTC.

This clonotype was counted at least ten times. This chain joins TRBV2 and TRBJ2-1, with 14 bases identical to TRBD2. The V gene end was trimmed by 6 bases and the J gene end by 2 bases; junction bases not matched to a gene: 18. This CDR3 contains 21 residues. Germline V gene lookup returns CDR1 SNHLY and CDR2 FYNNEI. The CDR3 here is CASSERTPGLAGEFAYNEQFF. The CDR3, as DNA: TGTGCCAGCAGCGAACGCACGCCGGGACTAGCGGGAGAGTTTGCCTACAATGAGCAGTTCTTC. The variable domain in full, with the rest retrieved from reference TRBV2 and TRBJ2-1, is EPEVTQTPSHQVTQMGQEVILRCVPISNHLYFYWYRQILGQKVEFLVSFYNNEISEKSEIFDDQFSVERPDGSNFTLKIRSTKLEDSAMYFCASSERTPGLAGEFAYNEQFFGPGTRLTVL.

This chain uses TRBV9 with TRBJ1-1, with D uncertain. V lost 0 bases and J 0 bases, leaving 9 bases between the germline ends. CDR1 and CDR2 from the germline V gene are SGDLS and YYNGEE. The length of the CDR3 is 15 residues. The CDR3 DNA follows: TGTGCCAGCAGCGTAGTTGTGGGAGTGAACACTGAAGCTTTCTTT. Translating it yields CASSVVVGVNTEAFF.

The count of this clonotype is one. The V call is TRBV7-3, the J call TRBJ2-2, with a possible D match to TRBD1 (5 bases). Germline CDR1 is SGHTA and CDR2 is FQGTGA. The CDR3 length is 16 residues. Trimming removed 0 bases at V and 4 bases at J, with 12 bases between. The CDR3 loop is CASSLTGAGPTGELFF. The CDR3 coding sequence is TGTGCCAGCAGCTTAACAGGGGCAGGCCCCACCGGGGAGCTGTTTTTT.

V gene TRBV12-3 or TRBV12-4 combines with J gene TRBJ1-1, with 8 bases fitting TRBD1. The V gene end was trimmed by 10 bases and the J gene end by 1 base; junction bases not matched to a gene: 2. CDR3 length equals 12 residues. Here the CDR3 DNA reads TGTGCCATAGGGACAGGGAACACTGAAGCTTTCTTT. Its protein is CAIGTGNTEAFF.

This clonotype was picked up a small number of times. V is TRBV5-8 and J is TRBJ2-1; tentative D call: TRBD2 (6 bases). Germline V gives CDR1 SGHTS, CDR2 YDEGEE. V lost 0 bases and J 10 bases, leaving 11 bases between the germline ends. CDR3 length: 13 amino acids. The CDR3 protein is CASSLGWRGEQFF. The CDR3 region has the DNA TGTGCCAGCAGCTTGGGTTGGAGGGGCGAGCAGTTCTTC.

This clonotype was observed many times. The V call is TRBV2, the J call TRBJ2-1, with D perhaps TRBD1 or TRBD2 (5 bases each). The V gene's germline CDR1 is SNHLY and CDR2 FYNNEI. V lost 4 bases and J 8 bases, leaving 12 bases between the germline ends. This CDR3 is built from 13 residues. The CDR3: CASSGAVGDEQFF. The CDR3 DNA follows: TGTGCCAGCAGTGGGGCGGTGGGGGATGAGCAGTTCTTC.

V gene TRBV19 combines with J gene TRBJ2-1, with a tentative D call TRBD1 (6 bases). Germline loops: CDR1 LNHDA, CDR2 SQIVND (reference sequence). V was shortened by 5 bases and J by 12 bases, with 14 bases between the two germline ends. There are 12 residues in the CDR3. This chain's CDR3 is CASSPITGLQFF. The CDR3 coding sequence is TGTGCCAGTAGTCCTATTACAGGGTTGCAGTTCTTC. Full variable domain (missing parts from reference TRBV19 and TRBJ2-1): DGGITQSPKYLFRKEGQNVTLSCEQNLNHDAMYWYRQDPGQGLRLIYYSQIVNDFQKGDIAEGYSVSREKKESFPLTVTSAQKNPTAFYLCASSPITGLQFFGPGTRLTVL.